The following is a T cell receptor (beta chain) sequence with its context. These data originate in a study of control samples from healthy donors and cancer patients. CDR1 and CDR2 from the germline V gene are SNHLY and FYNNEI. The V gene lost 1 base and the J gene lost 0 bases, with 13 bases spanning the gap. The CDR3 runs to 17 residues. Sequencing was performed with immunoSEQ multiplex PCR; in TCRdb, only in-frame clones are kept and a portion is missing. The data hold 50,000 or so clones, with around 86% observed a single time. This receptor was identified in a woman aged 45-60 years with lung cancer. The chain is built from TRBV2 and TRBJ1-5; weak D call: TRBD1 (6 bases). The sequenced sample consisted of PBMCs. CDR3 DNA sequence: TGTGCCAGCAGTGAAGGTGCAGGGGCGCTTAGCAATCAGCCCCAGCATTTT. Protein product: CASSEGAGALSNQPQHF.